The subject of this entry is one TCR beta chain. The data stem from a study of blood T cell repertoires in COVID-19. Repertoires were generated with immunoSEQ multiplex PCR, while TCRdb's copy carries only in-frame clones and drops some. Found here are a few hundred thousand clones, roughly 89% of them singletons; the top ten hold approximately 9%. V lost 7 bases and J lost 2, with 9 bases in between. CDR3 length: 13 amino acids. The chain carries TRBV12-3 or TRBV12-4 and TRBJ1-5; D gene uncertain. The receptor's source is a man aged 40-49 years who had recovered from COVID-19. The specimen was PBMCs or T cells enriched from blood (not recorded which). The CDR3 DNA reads TGTGCCAGCAAGAGAGGTGGCAATCAGCCCCAGCATTTT. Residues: CASKRGGNQPQHF.